This TCR beta chain was obtained from a study of blood T cell repertoires in COVID-19. About the study: Specimens from acute and convalescent COVID-19 originated in the United States, Italy and Spain. T cells, B-cell-depleted T cells, or PBMCs supplied cDNA or gDNA.

Assay: immunoSEQ multiplex PCR; the TCRdb copy retains only in-frame clones and omits some. The profile shows some 490,000 clones, approximately 86% of them singletons. This clone occurred once. Trimming pared 5 bases from V and 7 bases from J, leaving 17 bases between. Germline V gene data show CDR1 as LGHDT and CDR2 as YNNKEL (reference sequence). The CDR3 totals 15 residues. Cohort allocation depended upon clinical history that participants reported. Sequencing used PBMCs or T cells enriched from blood (not recorded which). V gene TRBV3-1 (or the pseudogene TRBV3-2) combines with J gene TRBJ2-2; D perhaps matches TRBD1 (6 bases). The origin of this receptor is a woman aged 60-75 years who had recovered from COVID-19. CDR3 in amino acids: CASSSKQGFHGELFF. In DNA, the CDR3 is TGTGCCAGCAGCTCAAAACAGGGCTTTCACGGGGAGCTGTTTTTT.